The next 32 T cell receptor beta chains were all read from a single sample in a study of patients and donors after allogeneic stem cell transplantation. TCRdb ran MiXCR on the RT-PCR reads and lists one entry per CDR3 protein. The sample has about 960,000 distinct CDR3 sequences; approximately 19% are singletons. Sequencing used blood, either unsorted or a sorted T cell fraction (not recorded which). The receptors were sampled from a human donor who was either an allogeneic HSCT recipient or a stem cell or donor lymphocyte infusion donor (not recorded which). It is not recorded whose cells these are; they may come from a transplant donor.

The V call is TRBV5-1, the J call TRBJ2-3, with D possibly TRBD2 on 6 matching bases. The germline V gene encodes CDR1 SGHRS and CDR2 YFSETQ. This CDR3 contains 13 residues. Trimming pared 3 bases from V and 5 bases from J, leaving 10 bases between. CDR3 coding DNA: TGCGCCAGCAGCTCGGGAGACCTAGATACGCAGTATTTT. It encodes CASSSGDLDTQYF.

The CDR3 coding sequence is TGCAGTGCTAGAATCGGGGGGGAATTGACAGATACGCAGTATTTT. As protein: CSARIGGELTDTQYF. V usage is TRBV20-1 and J usage is TRBJ2-3, with TRBD2 matching over 8 bases. CDR1 and CDR2 from the germline V gene are DFQATT and SNEGSKA (reference sequence). Trimming took 2 bases from V and 3 from J; bases not matched to a gene: 7. This CDR3 spans 15 amino acids.

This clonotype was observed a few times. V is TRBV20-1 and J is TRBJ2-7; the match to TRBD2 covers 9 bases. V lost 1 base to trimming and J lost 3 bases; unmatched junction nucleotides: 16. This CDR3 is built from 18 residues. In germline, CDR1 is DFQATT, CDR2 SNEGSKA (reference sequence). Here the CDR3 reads CSARARLAVPSGFYEQYF. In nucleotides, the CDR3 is TGCAGTGCTAGAGCCAGACTAGCGGTCCCCTCGGGTTTCTACGAGCAGTACTTC.

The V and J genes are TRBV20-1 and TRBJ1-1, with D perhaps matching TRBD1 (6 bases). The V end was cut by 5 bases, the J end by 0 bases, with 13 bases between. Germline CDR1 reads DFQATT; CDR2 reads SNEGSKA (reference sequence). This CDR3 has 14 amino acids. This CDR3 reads CSAGGQGVNTEAFF. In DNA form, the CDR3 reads TGCAGTGCTGGGGGGCAGGGAGTGAACACTGAAGCTTTCTTT.

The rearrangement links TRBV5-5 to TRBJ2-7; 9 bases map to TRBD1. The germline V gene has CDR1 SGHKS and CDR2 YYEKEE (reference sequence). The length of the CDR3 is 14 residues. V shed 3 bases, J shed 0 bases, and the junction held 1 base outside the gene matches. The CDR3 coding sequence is TGTGCCAGCAGCTGGACAGGGGTCTCCTACGAGCAGTACTTC. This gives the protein CASSWTGVSYEQYF.

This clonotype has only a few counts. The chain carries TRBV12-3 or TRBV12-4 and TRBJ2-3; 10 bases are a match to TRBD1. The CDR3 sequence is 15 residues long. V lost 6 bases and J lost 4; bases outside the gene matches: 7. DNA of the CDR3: TGTGCCAGCAGCCGCCCGGGACAGGGGTCAGATACGCAGTATTTT. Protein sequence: CASSRPGQGSDTQYF.

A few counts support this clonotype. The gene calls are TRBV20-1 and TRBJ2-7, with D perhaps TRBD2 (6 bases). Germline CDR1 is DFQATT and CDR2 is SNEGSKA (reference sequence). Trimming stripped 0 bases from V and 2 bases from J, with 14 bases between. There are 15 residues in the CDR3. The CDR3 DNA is TGCAGTGCTAGAGATGGCGGGGAAATCACCTACGAGCAGTACTTC. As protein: CSARDGGEITYEQYF.

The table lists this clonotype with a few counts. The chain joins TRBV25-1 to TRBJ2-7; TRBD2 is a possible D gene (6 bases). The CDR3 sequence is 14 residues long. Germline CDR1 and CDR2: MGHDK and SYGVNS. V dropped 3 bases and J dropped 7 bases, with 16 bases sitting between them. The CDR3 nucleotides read TGTGCCAGCAGTGATATTGGGGGACTCTCGGAGCAGTACTTC. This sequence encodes CASSDIGGLSEQYF.

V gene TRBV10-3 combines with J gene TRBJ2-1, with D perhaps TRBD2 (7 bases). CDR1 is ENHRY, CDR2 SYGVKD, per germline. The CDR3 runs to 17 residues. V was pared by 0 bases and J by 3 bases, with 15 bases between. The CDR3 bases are TGTGCCATCAGTGAGTCAAAGGCGGGGGCCAACTACAATGAGCAGTTCTTC. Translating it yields CAISESKAGANYNEQFF.

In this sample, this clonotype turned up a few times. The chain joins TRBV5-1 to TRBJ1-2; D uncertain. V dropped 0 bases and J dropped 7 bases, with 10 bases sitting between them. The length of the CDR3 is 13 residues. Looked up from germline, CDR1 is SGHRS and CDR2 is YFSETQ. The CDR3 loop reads CASSLAVGVGYTF. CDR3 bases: TGCGCCAGCAGCTTGGCCGTCGGGGTTGGCTACACCTTC. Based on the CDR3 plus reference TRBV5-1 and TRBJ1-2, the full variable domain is KAGVTQTPRYLIKTRGQQVTLSCSPISGHRSVSWYQQTPGQGLQFLFEYFSETQRNKGNFPGRFSGRQFSNSRSEMNVSTLELGDSALYLCASSLAVGVGYTFGSGTRLTVV.

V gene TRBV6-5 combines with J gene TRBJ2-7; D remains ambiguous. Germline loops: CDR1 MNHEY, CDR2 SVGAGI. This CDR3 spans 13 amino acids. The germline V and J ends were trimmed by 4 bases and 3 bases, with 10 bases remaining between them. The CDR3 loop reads CASSLAHDYEQYF. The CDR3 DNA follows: TGTGCCAGCAGTTTGGCCCACGACTACGAGCAGTACTTC.

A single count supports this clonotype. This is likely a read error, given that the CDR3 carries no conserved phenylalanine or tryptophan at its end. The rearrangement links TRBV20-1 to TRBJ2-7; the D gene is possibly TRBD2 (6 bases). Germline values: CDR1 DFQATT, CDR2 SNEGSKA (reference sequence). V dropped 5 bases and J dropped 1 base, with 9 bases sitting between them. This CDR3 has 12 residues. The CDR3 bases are TGCAGTGCTCACCGGGAGTCCTACGAGCAGTACTCC. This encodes CSAHRESYEQYS.

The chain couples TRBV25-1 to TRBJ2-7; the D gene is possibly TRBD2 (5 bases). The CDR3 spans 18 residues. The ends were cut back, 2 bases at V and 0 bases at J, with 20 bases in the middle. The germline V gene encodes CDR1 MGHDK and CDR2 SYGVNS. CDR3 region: CASSEVSPSSQSSYEQYF. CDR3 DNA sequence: TGTGCCAGCAGTGAAGTTAGCCCTAGCAGCCAATCCTCCTACGAGCAGTACTTC.

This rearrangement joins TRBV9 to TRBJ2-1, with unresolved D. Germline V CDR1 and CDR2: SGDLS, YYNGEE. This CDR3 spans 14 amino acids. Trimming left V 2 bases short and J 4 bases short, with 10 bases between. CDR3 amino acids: CASSVALGYNEQFF. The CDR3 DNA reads TGTGCCAGCAGCGTCGCACTTGGTTACAATGAGCAGTTCTTC.

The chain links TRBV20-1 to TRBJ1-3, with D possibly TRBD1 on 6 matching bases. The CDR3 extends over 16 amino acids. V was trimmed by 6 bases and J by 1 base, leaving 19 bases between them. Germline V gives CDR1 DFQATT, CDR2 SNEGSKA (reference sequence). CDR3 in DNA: TGCAGTGCCAAGAGATATGGGGGGCTTTCTGGAAACACCATATATTTT. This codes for CSAKRYGGLSGNTIYF.

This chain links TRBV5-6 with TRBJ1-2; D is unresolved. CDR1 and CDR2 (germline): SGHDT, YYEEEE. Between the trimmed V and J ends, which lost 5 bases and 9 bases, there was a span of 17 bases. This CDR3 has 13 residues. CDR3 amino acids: CASSSLTPPSYTF. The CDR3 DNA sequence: TGTGCCAGCAGTTCATTAACACCGCCCAGCTACACCTTC.

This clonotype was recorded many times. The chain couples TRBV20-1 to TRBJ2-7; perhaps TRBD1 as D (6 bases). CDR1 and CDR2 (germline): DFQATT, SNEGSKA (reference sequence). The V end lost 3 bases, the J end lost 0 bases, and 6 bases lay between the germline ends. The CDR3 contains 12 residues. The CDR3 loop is CSARDSSYEQYF. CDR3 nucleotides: TGCAGTGCTAGGGACAGCTCCTACGAGCAGTACTTC.

CDR3: CASSLSPVGGRTYEQYF. In DNA, the CDR3 is TGTGCCAGCAGCCTGTCCCCCGTTGGGGGCAGAACCTACGAGCAGTACTTC. This rearrangement joins TRBV7-9 to TRBJ2-7; D is possibly TRBD1 (6 bases). Germline CDR1 SEHNR, CDR2 FQNEAQ (reference sequence). With 5 bases removed from V and 2 bases from J, the gap between germline ends came to 22 bases. The CDR3 totals 17 residues.

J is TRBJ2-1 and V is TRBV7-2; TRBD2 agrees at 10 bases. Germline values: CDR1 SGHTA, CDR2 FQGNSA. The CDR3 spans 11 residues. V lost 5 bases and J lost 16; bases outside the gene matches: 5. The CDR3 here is CASSQREGHFF. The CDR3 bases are TGTGCCAGCAGCCAGCGGGAGGGGCATTTCTTC.

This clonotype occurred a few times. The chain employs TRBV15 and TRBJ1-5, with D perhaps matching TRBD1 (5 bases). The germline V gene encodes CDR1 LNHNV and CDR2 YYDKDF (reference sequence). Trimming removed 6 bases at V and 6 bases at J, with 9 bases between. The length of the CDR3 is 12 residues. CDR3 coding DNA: TGTGCCACCAGGCGGGACGTTCAGCCCCAGCATTTT. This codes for CATRRDVQPQHF.

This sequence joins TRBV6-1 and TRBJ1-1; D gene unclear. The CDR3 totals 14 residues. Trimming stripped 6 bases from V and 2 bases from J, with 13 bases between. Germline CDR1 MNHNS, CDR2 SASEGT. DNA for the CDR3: TGTGCCAGCAGCTCTTCCATAGCAAACACTGAAGCTTTCTTT. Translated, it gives CASSSSIANTEAFF.

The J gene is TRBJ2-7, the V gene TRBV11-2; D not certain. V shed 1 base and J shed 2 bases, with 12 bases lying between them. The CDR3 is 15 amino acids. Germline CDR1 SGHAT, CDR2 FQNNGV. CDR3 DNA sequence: TGTGCCAGCAGCTTAGTTTCCGGACCCGCCTACGAGCAGTACTTC. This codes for CASSLVSGPAYEQYF.

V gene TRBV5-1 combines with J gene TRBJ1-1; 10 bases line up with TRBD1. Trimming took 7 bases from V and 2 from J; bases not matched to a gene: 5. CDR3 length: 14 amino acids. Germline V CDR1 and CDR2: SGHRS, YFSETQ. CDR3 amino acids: CASVLTGGNTEAFF. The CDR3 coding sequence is TGCGCCAGCGTCTTGACAGGGGGCAACACTGAAGCTTTCTTT.

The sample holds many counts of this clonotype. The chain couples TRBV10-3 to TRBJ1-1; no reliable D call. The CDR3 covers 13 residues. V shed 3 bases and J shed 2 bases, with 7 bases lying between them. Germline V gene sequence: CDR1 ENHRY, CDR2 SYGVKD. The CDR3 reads CAISDRDNTEAFF. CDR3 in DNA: TGTGCCATCAGTGACAGAGACAACACTGAAGCTTTCTTT.

CDR3 sequence reads: CASSQGYRGQETQYF. The CDR3 DNA is TGTGCCAGCAGCCAAGGGTACAGGGGGCAAGAGACCCAGTACTTC. The chain has TRBV3-1 and TRBJ2-5; 8 nucleotides match TRBD1. The germline V gene has CDR1 LGHDT and CDR2 YNNKEL (reference sequence). The CDR3 sequence is 15 residues long. V lost 1 base and J lost 2; bases outside the gene matches: 3.

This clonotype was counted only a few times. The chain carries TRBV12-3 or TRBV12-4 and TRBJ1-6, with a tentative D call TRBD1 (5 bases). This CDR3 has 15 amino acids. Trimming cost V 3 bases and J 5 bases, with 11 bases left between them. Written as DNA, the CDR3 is TGTGCCAGCAGTTTGGGGCAGAAAAATAATTCACCCCTCCACTTT. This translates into CASSLGQKNNSPLHF.

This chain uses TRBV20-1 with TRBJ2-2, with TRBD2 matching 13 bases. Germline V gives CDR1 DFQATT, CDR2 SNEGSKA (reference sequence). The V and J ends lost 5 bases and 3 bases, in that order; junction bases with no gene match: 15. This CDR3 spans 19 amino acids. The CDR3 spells CSARRWGLAGFRDTGELFF. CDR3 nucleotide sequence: TGCAGTGCTCGCCGATGGGGACTAGCGGGATTTAGGGACACCGGGGAGCTGTTTTTT.

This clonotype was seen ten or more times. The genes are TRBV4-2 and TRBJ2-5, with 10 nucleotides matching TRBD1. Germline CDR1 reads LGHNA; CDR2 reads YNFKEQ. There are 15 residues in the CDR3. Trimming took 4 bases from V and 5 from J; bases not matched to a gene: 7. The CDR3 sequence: CASSPRDRGQETQYF. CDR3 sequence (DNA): TGTGCCAGCAGCCCCCGGGACAGGGGTCAGGAGACCCAGTACTTC.

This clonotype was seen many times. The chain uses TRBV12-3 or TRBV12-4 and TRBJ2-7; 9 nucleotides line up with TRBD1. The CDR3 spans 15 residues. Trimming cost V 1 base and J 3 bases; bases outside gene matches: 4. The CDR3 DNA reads TGTGCCAGCAGTTTAGTAGGGACAGGGAACTACGAGCAGTACTTC. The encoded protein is CASSLVGTGNYEQYF.

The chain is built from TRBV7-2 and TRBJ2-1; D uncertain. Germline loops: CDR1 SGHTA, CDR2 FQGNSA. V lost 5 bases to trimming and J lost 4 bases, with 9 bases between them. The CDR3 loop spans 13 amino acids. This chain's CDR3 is CASSAAVYNEQFF. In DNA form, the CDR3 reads TGTGCCAGCAGCGCCGCTGTATACAATGAGCAGTTCTTC.

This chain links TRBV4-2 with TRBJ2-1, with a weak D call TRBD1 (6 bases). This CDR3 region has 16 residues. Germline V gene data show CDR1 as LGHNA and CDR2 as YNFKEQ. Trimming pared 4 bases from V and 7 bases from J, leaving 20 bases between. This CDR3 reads CASSPNGQGSWNEQFF. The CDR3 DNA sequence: TGTGCCAGCAGCCCAAACGGGCAGGGGTCGTGGAATGAGCAGTTCTTC.

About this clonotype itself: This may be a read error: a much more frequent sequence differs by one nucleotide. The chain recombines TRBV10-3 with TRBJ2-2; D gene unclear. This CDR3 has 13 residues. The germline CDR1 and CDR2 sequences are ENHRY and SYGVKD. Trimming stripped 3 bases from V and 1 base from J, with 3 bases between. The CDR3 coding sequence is TGTGCCATCAGTGAAGGGAACACCGGGGAGCTGTTTTTT. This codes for CAISEGNTGELFF.